This TCR beta chain comes out of a study of T cell changes during pregnancy in multiple sclerosis. The repertoire was sequenced with immunoSEQ multiplex PCR; TCRdb's copy has only in-frame clones and lacks some. The sample yields about 49,000 clones, approximately 95% seen once. The CDR3 runs to 14 residues. Germline CDR1 LNHDA, CDR2 SQIVND (reference sequence). Trimming stripped 10 bases from V and 0 bases from J, with 15 bases between. This sample comprised CD8+ T cells from peripheral blood mononuclear cells, obtained in the first trimester of pregnancy. The sequence derives from a female donor with multiple sclerosis, enrolled in a pregnancy study. The rearrangement links TRBV19 to TRBJ1-2; the D gene is possibly TRBD1 (6 bases). CDR3 in DNA: TGTGCCACCTTGGGGGCAGAGACTAACTATGGCTACACCTTC. Residues: CATLGAETNYGYTF.